This T cell receptor (beta chain) came from a study of blood T cell repertoires in COVID-19. Across the whole study: From T cells, B-cell-depleted T cells, or PBMCs came the material, which was cDNA or gDNA.

Authors' analysis steps: For nucleated cells, counts were estimated from reference gene primer amplification. Clones were read by immunoSEQ multiplex PCR, and TCRdb kept only the in-frame ones, dropping some. That table furnishes V, J and clone size, whereas the DNA furnished D and trimming. The repertoire holds about 67,000 clones, with over 80% as singletons. The germline V and J ends were trimmed by 6 bases and 2 bases, with 14 bases remaining between them. Germline V gives CDR1 MNHEY, CDR2 SMNVEV (reference sequence). CDR3 length equals 14 residues. The sequencing input was peripheral blood. The TCR was taken from a man aged 50 or older with active COVID-19. The chain has TRBV27 and TRBJ2-7; D possibly corresponds to TRBD2 (5 bases). The CDR3 DNA follows: TGTGCCAGCAGACCTAGCCATACTACCTACGAGCAGTACTTC. Protein: CASRPSHTTYEQYF.